This record concerns one T cell receptor (beta chain) sequence. Its antigen remains unknown. The sample originates from a study of T cell responses to AZD1222 COVID-19 vaccine. Study outcomes and limitations: Clonal diversity was possibly underestimated; the donors were predominantly white British and more often female.

Sequencing was performed with immunoSEQ multiplex PCR; in TCRdb, only in-frame clones are kept and a portion is missing. Seen here are about 150,000 clones, under 95% observed once, and the top ten hold approximately 3.6%. The V and J ends lost 5 bases and 11 bases, in that order; junction bases with no gene match: 8. The CDR3 is made up of 12 amino acids. In germline, CDR1 is MNHEY, CDR2 SVGAGI. Sequenced material: peripheral blood, taken 28 days after the second AZD1222 dose. This sequence was found in an adult who received the AZD1222 COVID-19 vaccine. The gene calls are TRBV6-5 and TRBJ1-1; TRBD1 aligns across 7 bases. CDR3 nucleotide sequence: TGTGCCAGCAGTCGGGACAGACGGGGGGCTTTCTTT. Protein sequence: CASSRDRRGAFF.